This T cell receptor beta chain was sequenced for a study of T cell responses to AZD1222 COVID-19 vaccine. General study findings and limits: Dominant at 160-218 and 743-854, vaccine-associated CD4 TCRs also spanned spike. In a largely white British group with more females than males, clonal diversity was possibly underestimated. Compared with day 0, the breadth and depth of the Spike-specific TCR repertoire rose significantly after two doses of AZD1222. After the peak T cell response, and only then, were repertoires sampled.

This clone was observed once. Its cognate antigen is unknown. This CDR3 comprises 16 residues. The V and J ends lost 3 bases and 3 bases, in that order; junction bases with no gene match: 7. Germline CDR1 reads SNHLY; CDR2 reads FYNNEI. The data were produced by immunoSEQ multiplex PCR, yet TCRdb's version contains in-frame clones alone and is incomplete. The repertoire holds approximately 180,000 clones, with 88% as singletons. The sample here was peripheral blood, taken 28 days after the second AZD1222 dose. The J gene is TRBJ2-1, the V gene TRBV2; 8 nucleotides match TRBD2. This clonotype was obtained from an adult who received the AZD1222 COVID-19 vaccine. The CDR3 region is CASSEGVLAGYNEQFF. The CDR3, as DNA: TGTGCCAGCAGTGAGGGGGTGCTAGCGGGCTACAATGAGCAGTTCTTC.